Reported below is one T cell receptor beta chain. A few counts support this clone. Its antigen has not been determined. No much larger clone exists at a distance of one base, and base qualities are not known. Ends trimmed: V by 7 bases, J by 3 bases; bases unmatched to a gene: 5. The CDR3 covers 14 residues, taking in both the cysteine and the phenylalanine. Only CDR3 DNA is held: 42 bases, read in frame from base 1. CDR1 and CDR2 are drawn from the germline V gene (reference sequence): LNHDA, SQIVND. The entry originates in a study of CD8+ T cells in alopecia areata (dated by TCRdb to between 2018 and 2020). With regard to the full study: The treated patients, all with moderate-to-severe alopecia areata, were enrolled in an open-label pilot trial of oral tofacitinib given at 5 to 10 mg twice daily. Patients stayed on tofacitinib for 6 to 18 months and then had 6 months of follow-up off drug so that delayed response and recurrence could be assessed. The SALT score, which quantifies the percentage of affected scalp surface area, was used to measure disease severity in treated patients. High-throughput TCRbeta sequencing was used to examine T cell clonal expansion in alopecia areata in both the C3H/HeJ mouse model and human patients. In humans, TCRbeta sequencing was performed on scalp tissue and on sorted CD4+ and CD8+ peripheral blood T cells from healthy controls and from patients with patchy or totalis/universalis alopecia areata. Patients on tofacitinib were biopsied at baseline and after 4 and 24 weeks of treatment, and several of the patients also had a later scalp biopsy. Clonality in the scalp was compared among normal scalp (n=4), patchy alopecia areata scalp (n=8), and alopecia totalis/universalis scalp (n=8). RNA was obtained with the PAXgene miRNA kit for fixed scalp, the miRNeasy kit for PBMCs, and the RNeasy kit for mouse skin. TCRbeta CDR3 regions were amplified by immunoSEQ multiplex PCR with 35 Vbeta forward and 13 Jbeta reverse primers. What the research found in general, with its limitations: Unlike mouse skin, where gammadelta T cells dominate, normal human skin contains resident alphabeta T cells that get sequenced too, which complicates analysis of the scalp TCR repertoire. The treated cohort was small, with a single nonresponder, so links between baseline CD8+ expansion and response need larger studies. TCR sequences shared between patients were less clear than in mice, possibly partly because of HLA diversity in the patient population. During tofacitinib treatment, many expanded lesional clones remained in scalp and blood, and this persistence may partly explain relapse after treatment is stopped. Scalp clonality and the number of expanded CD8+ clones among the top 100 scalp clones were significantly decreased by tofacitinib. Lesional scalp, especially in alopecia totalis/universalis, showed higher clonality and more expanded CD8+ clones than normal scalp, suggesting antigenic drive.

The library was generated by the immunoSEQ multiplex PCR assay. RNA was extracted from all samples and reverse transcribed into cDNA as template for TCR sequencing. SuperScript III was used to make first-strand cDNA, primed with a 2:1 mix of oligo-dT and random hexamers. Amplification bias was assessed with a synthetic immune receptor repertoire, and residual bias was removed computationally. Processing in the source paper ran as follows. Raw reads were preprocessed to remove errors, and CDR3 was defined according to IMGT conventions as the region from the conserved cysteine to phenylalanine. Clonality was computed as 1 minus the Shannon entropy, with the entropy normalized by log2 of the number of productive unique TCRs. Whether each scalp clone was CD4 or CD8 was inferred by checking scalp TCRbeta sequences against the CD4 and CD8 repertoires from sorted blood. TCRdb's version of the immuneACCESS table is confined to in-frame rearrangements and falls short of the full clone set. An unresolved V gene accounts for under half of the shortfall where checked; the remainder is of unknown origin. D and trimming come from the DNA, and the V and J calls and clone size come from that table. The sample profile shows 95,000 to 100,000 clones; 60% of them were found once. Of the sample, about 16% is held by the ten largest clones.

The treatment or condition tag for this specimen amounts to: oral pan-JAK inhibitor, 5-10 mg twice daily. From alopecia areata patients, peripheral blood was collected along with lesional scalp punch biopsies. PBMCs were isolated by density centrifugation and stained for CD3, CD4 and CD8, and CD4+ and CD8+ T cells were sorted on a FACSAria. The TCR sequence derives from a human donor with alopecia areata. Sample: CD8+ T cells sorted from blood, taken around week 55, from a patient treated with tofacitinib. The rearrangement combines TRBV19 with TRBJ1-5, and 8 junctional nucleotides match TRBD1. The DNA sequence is TGTGCCAGTACCCCGGACAGGGTCAATCAGCCCCAGCATTTT. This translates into CASTPDRVNQPQHF.